The sample holds many counts of the clone carrying this T cell receptor (beta chain). Its target is not known. Samples came from axillary lymph nodes draining the breast cancer. These data are taken from a study of breast tumors, draining lymph nodes, adjacent tissues. Findings and limits, study-wide: Tumor T cell lymph node origin was a supported hypothesis, not proven. The data were judged consistent with most tumor T cells coming from lymph node and expanding in tumor. Tumor and nontumor repertoires were significantly more similar in luminal-like than in basal-like breast cancer. Tumor repertoires ranked between lymph nodes and nontumor tissue in diversity, with V and J gene preferences.

TCRdb reprocessed the multiplex PCR reads with MiXCR, giving one entry per CDR3 protein. The repertoire includes approximately 170,000 distinct CDR3 sequences, approximately 33% of them detected once, and around 4.5% sits in the top ten. Losses at the gene ends were 4 bases for V and 7 bases for J; bases not matched to a gene: 7. CDR1 SEHNR and CDR2 FQNEAQ come from the germline V gene (reference sequence). The CDR3 runs 14 residues. Sequencing input: axillary lymph node tissue. The clonotype comes from a female donor with breast cancer. Some clones in this sample may be carry-over from other donors' samples. V usage is TRBV7-9 and J usage is TRBJ1-2, with 9 nucleotides matching TRBD1. This chain's CDR3 is CASSSGTGFLGYTF. The CDR3 region has the DNA TGTGCCAGCAGCTCCGGGACAGGGTTTCTTGGCTACACCTTC.